This T cell receptor (beta chain) was recovered during a study of cytomegalovirus exposure and HLA in healthy donors. CDR3 length equals 14 residues. The germline gives CDR1 MGHRA, CDR2 YSYEKL. Both 60 Vbeta primers and 13 Jbeta primers went into the PCR. Repertoires were generated with immunoSEQ multiplex PCR, while TCRdb's copy carries only in-frame clones and drops some. The data hold some 150,000 clones, with roughly 85% observed a single time. The chain has TRBV4-1 and TRBJ2-5, with 7 bases identical to TRBD2. The J call may be in error: the DNA end matches TRBJ2-7 better. This sequence originates from a woman aged 30 to 39 in good health and CMV-seronegative. Input material: PBMCs. CDR3 nucleotide sequence: TGCGCCAGCAGTGTTGGCGGGAGCACCTACGAGCAGTACTTC. Protein: CASSVGGSTYEQYF.